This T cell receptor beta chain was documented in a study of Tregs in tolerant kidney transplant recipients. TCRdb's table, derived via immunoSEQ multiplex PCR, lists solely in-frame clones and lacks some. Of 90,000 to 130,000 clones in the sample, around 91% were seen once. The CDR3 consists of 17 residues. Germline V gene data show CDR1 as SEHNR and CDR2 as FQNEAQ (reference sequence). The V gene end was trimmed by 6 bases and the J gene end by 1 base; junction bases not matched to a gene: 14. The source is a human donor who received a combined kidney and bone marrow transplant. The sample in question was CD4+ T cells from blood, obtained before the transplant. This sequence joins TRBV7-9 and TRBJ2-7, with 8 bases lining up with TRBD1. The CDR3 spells CASSRFAWTGPSYEQYF. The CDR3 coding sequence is TGTGCCAGCAGTCGATTCGCGTGGACAGGGCCGTCCTACGAGCAGTACTTC.